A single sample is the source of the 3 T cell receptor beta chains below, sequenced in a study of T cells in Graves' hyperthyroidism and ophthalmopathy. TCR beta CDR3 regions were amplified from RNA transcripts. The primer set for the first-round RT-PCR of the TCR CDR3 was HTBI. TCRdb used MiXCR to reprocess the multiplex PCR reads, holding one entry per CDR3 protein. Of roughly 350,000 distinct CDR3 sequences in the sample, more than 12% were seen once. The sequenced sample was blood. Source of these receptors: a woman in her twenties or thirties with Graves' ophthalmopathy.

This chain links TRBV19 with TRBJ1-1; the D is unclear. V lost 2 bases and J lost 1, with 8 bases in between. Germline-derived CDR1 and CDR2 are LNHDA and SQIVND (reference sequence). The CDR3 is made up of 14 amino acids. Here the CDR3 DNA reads TGTGCCAGTAGTATATTGGGCGGGAACACTGAAGCTTTCTTT. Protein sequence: CASSILGGNTEAFF.

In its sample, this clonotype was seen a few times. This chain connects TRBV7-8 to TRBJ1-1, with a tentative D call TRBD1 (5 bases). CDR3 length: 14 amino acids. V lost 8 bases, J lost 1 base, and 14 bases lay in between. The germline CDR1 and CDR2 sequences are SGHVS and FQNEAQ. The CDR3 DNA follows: TGTGCCAGCCGCCTAATGACAGAGAACACTGAAGCTTTCTTT. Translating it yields CASRLMTENTEAFF.

CDR3: CATSRDPRGEQFF. DNA for the CDR3: TGTGCCACCAGCAGAGACCCAAGAGGTGAGCAGTTCTTC. The chain carries TRBV15 and TRBJ2-1; D remains unclear. V was cut by 0 bases and J by 9 bases, with 9 bases left in between. Germline assignment: CDR1 LNHNV and CDR2 YYDKDF (reference sequence). The CDR3 has 13 residues.